Following are 31 T cell receptor beta chains from one sample sequenced in a study of shared clonotypes between healthy human individuals. The data were produced by immunoSEQ multiplex PCR, yet TCRdb's version contains in-frame clones alone and is incomplete. The data show a few hundred thousand clones, around two thirds seen once. The sequencing input was memory CD4+ T cells sorted from blood. The subset was: CD45RA-negative fraction. The receptors shown here come from a man younger than 45 in good health.

This clone was found a few times. Different DNA sequences within this sample yield the same CDR3. The rearrangement uses TRBV28 and TRBJ1-5; 12 positions agree with TRBD1. With V trimmed by 6 bases and J by 8 bases, 5 bases remained unmatched. CDR1 MDHEN and CDR2 SYDVKM come from the germline V gene. The CDR3 contains 14 residues. Here the CDR3 DNA reads TGTGCCAGCAGCCCGGGACAGGGGGCTGAGCCCCAGCATTTT. Translation gives CASSPGQGAEPQHF.

V gene TRBV7-9 combines with J gene TRBJ1-3, with D tentatively TRBD1 (6 bases). Germline CDR1 is SEHNR and CDR2 is FQNEAQ (reference sequence). This CDR3 is built from 16 residues. The CDR3 DNA follows: TGTGCGTACCCGGACAGCAAAACCTACTCTGGAAACACCATATATTTT. This translates into CAYPDSKTYSGNTIYF.

The V call is TRBV27, the J call TRBJ2-2, with D possibly being TRBD2 (5 bases). CDR3 size: 13 residues. V was pared by 5 bases and J by 4 bases, with 8 bases between. CDR1 MNHEY and CDR2 SMNVEV come from the germline V gene (reference sequence). CDR3 region: CASSQSGTGELFF. Written as DNA, the CDR3 is TGTGCCAGCAGTCAAAGCGGCACCGGGGAGCTGTTTTTT.

This chain connects TRBV30 to TRBJ1-2; 7 bases fit TRBD1. CDR1 is GTSNPN and CDR2 is SVGIG in the germline V gene (reference sequence). The CDR3 has 15 amino acids. The V gene end was trimmed by 3 bases and the J gene end by 5 bases; junction bases not matched to a gene: 12. In DNA form, the CDR3 reads TGTGCCTGGAGCGCGTGGGTGGCCAGGGGGTATGGCTACACCTTC. It translates to CAWSAWVARGYGYTF.

The V call is TRBV19, the J call TRBJ2-5, with 7 bases identical to TRBD1. CDR1 is LNHDA, CDR2 SQIVND, per germline (reference sequence). The V and J ends lost 3 bases and 6 bases, in that order; junction bases with no gene match: 4. This CDR3 comprises 13 residues. The CDR3 sequence: CASSMTGIQTQYF. CDR3 sequence (DNA): TGTGCCAGTAGTATGACAGGGATCCAGACCCAGTACTTC. The full variable domain, rest sourced from reference TRBV19 and TRBJ2-5, is DGGITQSPKYLFRKEGQNVTLSCEQNLNHDAMYWYRQDPGQGLRLIYYSQIVNDFQKGDIAEGYSVSREKKESFPLTVTSAQKNPTAFYLCASSMTGIQTQYFGPGTRLLVL.

This clone occurred a few times. The chain joins TRBV2 to TRBJ2-3; D possibly corresponds to TRBD1 (6 bases). This CDR3 spans 16 amino acids. Trimming pared 6 bases from V and 0 bases from J, leaving 16 bases between. Looked up from germline, CDR1 is SNHLY and CDR2 is FYNNEI. CDR3: CASRTGPRVSTDTQYF. Here the CDR3 DNA reads TGTGCCAGCAGGACAGGTCCGCGCGTGAGCACAGATACGCAGTATTTT.

V usage is TRBV27 and J usage is TRBJ2-3; D not certain. The germline CDR1 and CDR2 sequences are MNHEY and SMNVEV (reference sequence). The CDR3 has 14 amino acids. The germline V and J ends were trimmed by 4 bases and 6 bases, with 14 bases remaining between them. This chain's CDR3 is CASSWGFDRDTQYF. The CDR3 DNA sequence: TGTGCCAGCAGTTGGGGTTTCGATAGGGATACGCAGTATTTT.

This clone was seen a handful of times. The chain employs TRBV7-8 and TRBJ2-1; no reliable D call. Trimming removed 3 bases at V and 2 bases at J, with 11 bases between. Germline V gene lookup returns CDR1 SGHVS and CDR2 FQNEAQ. The CDR3 loop spans 15 amino acids. The CDR3 spells CASSFRIETYNEQFF. The CDR3 DNA sequence: TGTGCCAGCAGCTTTCGCATAGAGACCTACAATGAGCAGTTCTTC.

J is TRBJ1-1 and V is TRBV5-8; tentative D call: TRBD1 (5 bases). Trimming pared 2 bases from V and 3 bases from J, leaving 14 bases between. The CDR3 has 15 residues. Germline CDR1 SGHTS, CDR2 YDEGEE. CDR3 residues: CASSFSGGSYTEAFF. The CDR3 DNA sequence: TGTGCCAGCAGCTTCTCCGGGGGGTCGTACACTGAAGCTTTCTTT.

The chain has TRBV27 and TRBJ2-5, with a possible D match to TRBD2 (5 bases). Germline values: CDR1 MNHEY, CDR2 SMNVEV (reference sequence). CDR3 length: 13 residues. V was trimmed by 5 bases and J by 2 bases, leaving 9 bases between them. The CDR3 region has the DNA TGTGCCAGCAGTCCTCGGGGTCAAGAGACCCAGTACTTC. This translates into CASSPRGQETQYF.

This clone came up once. This chain's CDR3 is CASSRRQTEYSYEQYF. The CDR3 bases are TGTGCCAGCAGCCGTAGACAGACCGAATACTCCTACGAGCAGTACTTC. The chain couples TRBV4-2 to TRBJ2-7; D perhaps matches TRBD1 (5 bases). CDR3 length: 16 amino acids. Germline V gene lookup returns CDR1 LGHNA and CDR2 YNFKEQ. V was shortened by 4 bases and J by 0 bases, with 16 bases between the two germline ends.

This chain joins TRBV28 and TRBJ2-1, with D uncertain. Germline CDR1 and CDR2: MDHEN and SYDVKM. V lost 6 bases and J lost 6, with 15 bases in between. This CDR3 spans 14 amino acids. This CDR3 reads CASSLPRLINEQFF. CDR3 DNA: TGTGCCAGCAGCCTTCCGAGACTGATCAATGAGCAGTTCTTC.

In its sample, this clone was seen a few times. The chain employs TRBV4-2 and TRBJ2-2; 12 positions match TRBD2. This CDR3 region has 15 residues. The ends lost 1 base at V and 6 bases at J; junction bases unmatched: 0. The V gene's germline CDR1 is LGHNA and CDR2 YNFKEQ. The CDR3 nucleotides are TGTGCCAGCAGCCAAGGACTAGCGGGAGCCGGGGAGCTGTTTTTT. It yields the protein CASSQGLAGAGELFF.

The chain recombines TRBV5-1 with TRBJ2-5; 11 bases agree with TRBD2. This CDR3 is 15 amino acids long. Looked up from germline, CDR1 is SGHRS and CDR2 is YFSETQ. With 4 bases clipped from V and 3 bases from J, the junction kept 5 bases outside the gene matches. In nucleotides, the CDR3 is TGCGCCAGCAGCCCACTAGCGGGAGATAAAGAGACCCAGTACTTC. Its protein product is CASSPLAGDKETQYF.

This sequence joins TRBV6-5 and TRBJ2-6, with D uncertain. CDR1 and CDR2 from the germline V gene are MNHEY and SVGAGI. V was pared by 5 bases and J by 12 bases, with 11 bases between. The CDR3 runs 12 residues. The CDR3 here is CASSLLRGVLTF. DNA for the CDR3: TGTGCCAGCAGTCTGCTGAGAGGCGTCCTGACTTTC.

The CDR3 spells CASSMTALKAEAFF. For the CDR3, the DNA is TGTGCCAGCAGCATGACCGCGCTTAAGGCTGAAGCTTTCTTT. The chain has TRBV9 and TRBJ1-1; D call uncertain. Germline V gives CDR1 SGDLS, CDR2 YYNGEE. This CDR3 spans 14 amino acids. Trimming pared 4 bases from V and 6 bases from J, leaving 16 bases between.

CDR3 DNA: TGTGCCAGCAGCCGGGGGCTGGAGCAGTACTTC. This translates into CASSRGLEQYF. J is TRBJ2-7 and V is TRBV5-6; either TRBD1 or TRBD2 may supply D (6 bases each). The CDR3 extends over 11 amino acids. Germline-derived CDR1 and CDR2 are SGHDT and YYEEEE. V gave up 4 bases and J gave up 7 bases, with 9 bases separating them. The complete variable domain, with remaining parts taken from reference TRBV5-6 and TRBJ2-7, reads DAGVTQSPTHLIKTRGQQVTLRCSPKSGHDTVSWYQQALGQGPQFIFQYYEEEERQRGNFPDRFSGHQFPNYSSELNVNALLLGDSALYLCASSRGLEQYFGPGTRLTVT.

Here the CDR3 DNA reads TGCGCCAGCAAGACCTCTCGGGGCTCCGGGGAGCTGTTTTTT. Encoded protein: CASKTSRGSGELFF. The V gene is TRBV5-1, the J gene TRBJ2-2; D may match TRBD1 or TRBD2 (5 bases each). This CDR3 spans 14 amino acids. Trimming stripped 6 bases from V and 6 bases from J, with 15 bases between. Per the germline V gene, CDR1 is SGHRS and CDR2 is YFSETQ.

The genes are TRBV10-1 and TRBJ2-2; TRBD1 or TRBD2 may be the D gene (5 bases each). This CDR3 has 16 residues. V lost 0 bases and J lost 3, with 11 bases in between. The V gene's germline CDR1 is WNHNN and CDR2 SYGVQD (reference sequence). The CDR3 DNA reads TGCGCCAGCAGTGAGTCTAGGGGAGCGCACACCGGGGAGCTGTTTTTT. Translating gives CASSESRGAHTGELFF.

The chain has TRBV5-1 and TRBJ1-2; 7 bases match TRBD1. Germline V CDR1 and CDR2: SGHRS, YFSETQ. The CDR3 extends over 15 amino acids. The V segment lost 2 bases and the J segment 8 bases; nucleotides outside the gene matches: 12. CDR3 DNA: TGCGCCAGCAGCTTAGGGGGACAGTTAAGAGAGGGCTACACCTTC. It encodes CASSLGGQLREGYTF.

The chain carries TRBV7-9 and TRBJ2-1; D might be TRBD1 (7 bases). CDR3 length: 16 residues. With 5 bases removed from V and 6 bases from J, the gap between germline ends came to 20 bases. Germline CDR1 is SEHNR and CDR2 is FQNEAQ (reference sequence). The CDR3 DNA is TGTGCCAGCAGCCCCCGCGACAGGGCGGGGAGCAATGAGCAGTTCTTC. This translates into CASSPRDRAGSNEQFF.

This chain links TRBV4-2 with TRBJ2-2; D not resolved. The length of the CDR3 is 12 residues. V lost 1 base and J 7 bases, leaving 4 bases between the germline ends. Germline-derived CDR1 and CDR2 are LGHNA and YNFKEQ. This CDR3 reads CASSQAVGELFF. CDR3 nucleotide sequence: TGTGCCAGCAGCCAAGCGGTCGGGGAGCTGTTTTTT.

This clone was seen only once. This CDR3 reads CAWSVLRSSPGELFF. CDR3 nucleotides: TGTGCCTGGAGTGTACTTAGGAGCTCCCCCGGGGAGCTGTTTTTT. The chain couples TRBV30 to TRBJ2-2, with unresolved D. Germline loops: CDR1 GTSNPN, CDR2 SVGIG (reference sequence). The CDR3 is 15 residues long. V gave up 0 bases and J gave up 6 bases, with 14 bases separating them.

V is TRBV7-9 and J is TRBJ2-1; tentative D call: TRBD1 (6 bases). Germline lookup yields CDR1 SEHNR and CDR2 FQNEAQ (reference sequence). V was shortened by 5 bases and J by 10 bases, with 18 bases between the two germline ends. The CDR3 has 14 residues. The CDR3 region is CASSLLTTGREQFF. CDR3 sequence (DNA): TGTGCCAGCAGCCTCCTAACCACAGGGAGAGAGCAGTTCTTC. Together with reference TRBV7-9 and TRBJ2-1, the CDR3 gives the full variable domain: DTGVSQNPRHKITKRGQNVTFRCDPISEHNRLYWYRQTLGQGPEFLTYFQNEAQLEKSRLLSDRFSAERPKGSFSTLEIQRTEQGDSAMYLCASSLLTTGREQFFGPGTRLTVL.

This clone was counted only a few times. V gene TRBV6-5 combines with J gene TRBJ2-7; D not certain. The CDR3 has 12 residues. Germline CDR1 is MNHEY and CDR2 is SVGAGI. The V end was cut by 7 bases, the J end by 6 bases, with 13 bases between. The CDR3 nucleotides are TGTGCCAGCACCCCATGGGTGGGCGAGCAGTACTTC. Translating gives CASTPWVGEQYF.

The chain has TRBV4-1 and TRBJ1-1; TRBD1 is a possible D gene (6 bases). Germline V gene lookup returns CDR1 MGHRA and CDR2 YSYEKL. With 1 base removed from V and 3 bases from J, the gap between germline ends came to 12 bases. The CDR3 has 15 residues. The DNA for the CDR3 is TGCGCCAGCAGCCAAGGCTGGGGGGCGGACACTGAAGCTTTCTTT. It specifies CASSQGWGADTEAFF.

J is TRBJ2-1 and V is TRBV29-1; 10 bases match TRBD2. Looked up from germline, CDR1 is SQVTM and CDR2 is ANQGSEA. The CDR3 consists of 14 residues. V gave up 7 bases and J gave up 5 bases; unmatched junction bases: 8. In DNA form, the CDR3 reads TGCAGCGCGCACAATCTAGCGGGGGACAATGAGCAGTTCTTC. Its translation: CSAHNLAGDNEQFF.

The V and J genes are TRBV30 and TRBJ2-7, with D perhaps TRBD2 (6 bases). Trimming took 5 bases from V and 3 from J, leaving 11 bases between them. Germline V CDR1 and CDR2: GTSNPN, SVGIG (reference sequence). The CDR3 runs to 12 residues. The CDR3 protein is CAWGRTIYEQYF. In DNA form, the CDR3 reads TGTGCCTGGGGTAGGACTATCTACGAGCAGTACTTC.

This chain joins TRBV5-4 and TRBJ2-5; either TRBD1 or TRBD2 may fit D (5 bases each). The germline V and J ends were trimmed by 4 bases and 4 bases, with 17 bases remaining between them. This CDR3 spans 15 amino acids. Germline V gene sequence: CDR1 SGHNT, CDR2 YYREEE (reference sequence). The CDR3 sequence is CASSTTQGAGETQYF. CDR3 sequence (DNA): TGTGCCAGCAGCACTACCCAGGGAGCCGGAGAGACCCAGTACTTC.

This clone was detected once. The genes are TRBV5-6 and TRBJ2-3; 8 bases align to TRBD2. CDR1 is SGHDT and CDR2 is YYEEEE in the germline V gene. The CDR3 runs 18 residues. V shed 0 bases, J shed 4 bases, and the junction held 13 bases outside the gene matches. In DNA form, the CDR3 reads TGTGCCAGCAGCTTGGACGGGGGGACTAGAGTCTCCTCAGATACGCAGTATTTT. It is translated as CASSLDGGTRVSSDTQYF.

This clone was observed a handful of times. The rearrangement links TRBV6-1 to TRBJ2-7; 7 bases fit TRBD2. This CDR3 is built from 14 residues. With 2 bases clipped from V and 3 bases from J, the junction kept 4 bases outside the gene matches. CDR1 is MNHNS and CDR2 is SASEGT in the germline V gene. The CDR3 loop is CASSELGGSYEQYF. The CDR3 DNA reads as TGTGCCAGCAGTGAATTGGGAGGGAGCTACGAGCAGTACTTC.